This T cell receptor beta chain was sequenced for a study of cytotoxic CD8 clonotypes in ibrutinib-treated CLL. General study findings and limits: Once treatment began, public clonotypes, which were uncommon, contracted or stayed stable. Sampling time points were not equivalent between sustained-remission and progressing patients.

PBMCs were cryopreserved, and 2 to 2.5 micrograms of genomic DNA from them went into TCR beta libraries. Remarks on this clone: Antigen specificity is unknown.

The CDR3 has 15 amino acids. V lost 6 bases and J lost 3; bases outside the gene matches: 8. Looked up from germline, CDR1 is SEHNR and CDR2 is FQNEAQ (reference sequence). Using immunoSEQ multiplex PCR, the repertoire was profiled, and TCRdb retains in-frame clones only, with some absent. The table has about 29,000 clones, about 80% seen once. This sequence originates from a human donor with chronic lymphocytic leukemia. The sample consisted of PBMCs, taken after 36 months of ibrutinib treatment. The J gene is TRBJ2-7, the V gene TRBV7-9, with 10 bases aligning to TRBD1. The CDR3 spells CASRPGTGADYEQYF. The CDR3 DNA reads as TGTGCCAGCAGGCCCGGGACAGGGGCCGACTACGAGCAGTACTTC.